The present T cell receptor (beta chain) was sequenced within a study of CD8 T cells in Susac syndrome. General observations from the study: The study admitted that it had a relatively small number of individuals in its TCR sequencing and HLA analysis.

Reverse transcription of about 0.45 to 1 ug RNA was performed with random hexamers. A multiplex approach, immunoSEQ multiplex PCR, amplified TCR beta CDR3 across 54 Vbeta and 13 Jbeta. TCRdb re-called the immunoSEQ multiplex PCR reads with MiXCR, one entry per CDR3 protein. The table lists around 190,000 distinct CDR3 sequences, less than 95% of them singletons. For this clonotype: Its antigen is currently unknown.

CD8+ and CD4+ blood T cells underwent TCR beta sequencing. Both CD4+ and CD8+ T cells were negatively isolated, and TEMRA cells underwent FACS enrichment. The TCR originated in a human donor in good health. The sample consisted of CD4+ T cells from PBMCs.

The CDR3 region is CASSEGGFGTQYF. The CDR3 DNA sequence: TGTGCCAGCAGTGAGGGCGGGTTCGGGACCCAGTACTTC. The V gene is TRBV25-1, the J gene TRBJ2-5; D might be TRBD2 (5 bases). The CDR3 loop spans 13 amino acids. CDR1 is MGHDK, CDR2 SYGVNS, per germline. With 3 bases removed from V and 7 bases from J, the gap between germline ends came to 12 bases.